The clone carrying this T cell receptor (beta chain) occurred once. Its antigen remains unidentified. Germline V CDR1 and CDR2: LGHDT, YNNKEL (reference sequence). The ends were cut back, 1 base at V and 14 bases at J, with 15 bases in the middle. The CDR3 runs 14 residues. Treatment defined: 15 to 20 received Ad26.COV2.S at low or high dose, single or two shots; about 5 received placebo; per-sample allocation not given. All samples were drawn on day 63, counting from the first vaccine or placebo injection. Ad26 vector vaccine expressed Wuhan-strain SARS-CoV-2 spike. Assay used: immunoSEQ multiplex PCR; TCRdb lists only in-frame clones, some missing. The profile shows about 390,000 clones, 70% to 90% of them singletons. The data derive from a study of Ad26.COV2.S vaccination and SARS-CoV-2 variants. General observations from the study: Vaccinated individuals (as opposed to placebo recipients) had higher spike-specific TCR breadth.

This TCR derives from a person aged 18-65 years who received the Ad26.COV2.S COVID-19 vaccine or a placebo. The starting material was peripheral blood, obtained in a trial of Ad26.COV2.S vaccine versus placebo. The genes are TRBV3-1 (or the pseudogene TRBV3-2) and TRBJ1-6, with D possibly being TRBD1 (5 bases). CDR3 residues: CASSQVVEEGTLHF. The CDR3 bases are TGTGCCAGCAGCCAAGTTGTGGAGGAGGGGACCCTCCACTTT.